These 20 T cell receptor beta chains came from one sample sequenced in a study of CD8 T cells in ankylosing spondylitis. TCRdb re-derived calls from the 5' RACE reads in MiXCR, one entry per CDR3 protein. The sample contains roughly 230,000 distinct CDR3 sequences, 18% of which appear only once. What was sequenced was blood, either unsorted or a sorted T cell fraction (not recorded which). Every receptor here comes from a male donor with ankylosing spondylitis or in good health (not recorded which).

Only a few counts were recorded for this clonotype. This sequence joins TRBV5-1 and TRBJ2-1; tentative D call: TRBD2 (6 bases). The germline CDR1 and CDR2 sequences are SGHRS and YFSETQ. This CDR3 is 15 amino acids long. With 1 base removed from V and 6 bases from J, the gap between germline ends came to 14 bases. The CDR3 loop is CASSLPPGGVNEQFF. The CDR3 DNA reads as TGCGCCAGCAGCTTGCCGCCTGGAGGGGTCAATGAGCAGTTCTTC.

The rearrangement joins TRBV24-1 to TRBJ1-2; tentative D call: TRBD1 (5 bases). The CDR3 contains 15 residues. The germline V gene has CDR1 KGHDR and CDR2 SFDVKD. V was clipped by 4 bases and J by 5 bases, with 16 bases between them. CDR3 nucleotides: TGTGCCACCAGTGACCCAGGGACGGACGCTTATGGCTACACCTTC. This gives the protein CATSDPGTDAYGYTF.

The chain employs TRBV5-1 and TRBJ1-1; D is possibly TRBD1 (5 bases). The CDR3 sequence is 13 residues long. V was shortened by 6 bases and J by 4 bases, with 13 bases between the two germline ends. Germline lookup yields CDR1 SGHRS and CDR2 YFSETQ. In nucleotides, the CDR3 is TGCGCCAGCATCCCTCAGGGAGGCACTGAAGCTTTCTTT. Translation gives CASIPQGGTEAFF.

The chain links TRBV6-2 or TRBV6-3 to TRBJ2-1, with 7 bases lining up with TRBD1. The CDR3 contains 17 residues. CDR1 is MNHEY and CDR2 is SVGEGT in the germline V gene. Trimming took 0 bases from V and 5 from J; bases not matched to a gene: 10. Written as DNA, the CDR3 is TGTGCCAGCAGTTACTCCACCGAGGGACAGAATGACAATGAGCAGTTCTTC. Translating it yields CASSYSTEGQNDNEQFF.

The genes are TRBV12-3 or TRBV12-4 and TRBJ2-1, with 8 nucleotides matching TRBD2. With V trimmed by 6 bases and J by 0 bases, 7 bases remained unmatched. The CDR3 consists of 16 residues. CDR3 amino acids: CASREAGVTSYNEQFF. CDR3 coding DNA: TGTGCCAGCAGAGAAGCGGGAGTCACCTCCTACAATGAGCAGTTCTTC.

The chain carries TRBV6-1 and TRBJ2-6, with 8 bases that match TRBD1. This CDR3 has 15 amino acids. The germline CDR1 and CDR2 sequences are MNHNS and SASEGT. J gave up 4 bases and V 4 bases, and 3 bases lay outside the gene matches. The CDR3: CASSVTGAGANVLTF. In DNA, the CDR3 is TGTGCCAGCAGTGTGACAGGGGCAGGGGCCAACGTCCTGACTTTC.

The table lists this clonotype with a few counts. This sequence joins TRBV2 and TRBJ2-1; D is unclear. V shed 4 bases and J shed 8 bases, with 6 bases lying between them. Germline V gives CDR1 SNHLY, CDR2 FYNNEI. The CDR3 is 11 amino acids. The CDR3 is CASSGEDEQFF. The CDR3 DNA sequence: TGTGCCAGCAGTGGTGAGGATGAGCAGTTCTTC.

The rearrangement links TRBV4-1 to TRBJ2-5, with D possibly TRBD2 on 5 matching bases. Germline values: CDR1 MGHRA, CDR2 YSYEKL. V lost 0 bases and J 4 bases, leaving 12 bases between the germline ends. This CDR3 has 15 residues. CDR3 loop: CASSQDRGYTETQYF. For the CDR3, the DNA is TGCGCCAGCAGCCAAGATCGGGGTTACACAGAGACCCAGTACTTC.

The rearrangement uses TRBV4-1 and TRBJ2-2; weak D call: TRBD1 (6 bases). Germline V lookup: CDR1 MGHRA, CDR2 YSYEKL. The CDR3 totals 16 residues. V dropped 1 base and J dropped 4 bases, with 13 bases sitting between them. The CDR3 coding sequence is TGCGCCAGCAGCCAAGTCGAGGCCAGGGGCACCGGGGAGCTGTTTTTT. Its protein product is CASSQVEARGTGELFF.

The CDR3 nucleotides are TGTGCCAGCAGCCAAGATTTTAAGGAGACCCAGTACTTC. Protein sequence: CASSQDFKETQYF. The rearrangement links TRBV4-2 to TRBJ2-5; no firm D call. Trimming removed 0 bases at V and 5 bases at J, with 7 bases between. Per germline, CDR1 LGHNA and CDR2 YNFKEQ. The CDR3 is 13 amino acids.

This clonotype has a handful of counts. The chain joins TRBV12-3 or TRBV12-4 to TRBJ2-1, with no clear D. Trimming cost V 6 bases and J 7 bases, with 10 bases left between them. The CDR3 is made up of 12 amino acids. CDR3 in DNA: TGTGCCAGCAGCTCCGCCTGGAATGAGCAGTTCTTC. Amino acids: CASSSAWNEQFF.

V is TRBV12-3 or TRBV12-4 and J is TRBJ2-5, with TRBD1 matching over 11 bases. CDR3 length: 16 amino acids. V was pared by 2 bases and J by 4 bases, with 6 bases of the junction left unmatched. CDR3 in amino acids: CASSLPGQGVGETQYF. CDR3 nucleotide sequence: TGTGCCAGCAGTTTACCGGGACAGGGGGTCGGAGAGACCCAGTACTTC.

This clonotype was recorded a few times. This chain joins TRBV11-2 and TRBJ2-5; D uncertain. The CDR3 covers 14 residues. Germline V gene sequence: CDR1 SGHAT, CDR2 FQNNGV. V gave up 3 bases and J gave up 9 bases, with 17 bases separating them. CDR3 nucleotides: TGTGCCAGCAGCTTTGAAATGCCCAGTGAGGCCCAGTACTTC. It codes for CASSFEMPSEAQYF.

The genes are TRBV6-1 and TRBJ2-2; tentatively, D is TRBD1 (6 bases). Germline CDR1 and CDR2: MNHNS and SASEGT. The length of the CDR3 is 14 residues. Trimming removed 3 bases from V and 5 bases from J, with 10 bases in between. The CDR3: CASSDWGQTGELFF. The CDR3 region has the DNA TGTGCCAGCAGTGATTGGGGGCAGACCGGGGAGCTGTTTTTT.

The CDR3 DNA is TGTGCCAGCAGTTACTCGAGTGGTAGCATTCAGTACTTC. Translated: CASSYSSGSIQYF. This chain connects TRBV6-5 to TRBJ2-4, with unresolved D. The CDR3 extends over 13 amino acids. Per germline, CDR1 MNHEY and CDR2 SVGAGI. V shed 0 bases and J shed 9 bases, with 9 bases lying between them.

This clonotype was counted a few times. The chain joins TRBV27 to TRBJ2-5; 7 bases map to TRBD1. The CDR3 runs to 13 residues. V was pared by 2 bases and J by 7 bases, with 4 bases of the junction left unmatched. Germline assignment: CDR1 MNHEY and CDR2 SMNVEV (reference sequence). The DNA for the CDR3 is TGTGCCAGCAGTTTAACAGGGGCCGGGACCCAGTACTTC. Protein product: CASSLTGAGTQYF.

This clonotype was seen at least ten times. This chain links TRBV12-3 or TRBV12-4 with TRBJ2-3, with TRBD2 matching 13 bases. The V gene end was trimmed by 3 bases and the J gene end by 2 bases; junction bases not matched to a gene: 17. There are 21 residues in the CDR3. Here the CDR3 reads CASSFFQGIGLAGDFTDTQYF. CDR3 in DNA: TGTGCCAGCAGTTTTTTCCAGGGGATAGGACTAGCGGGAGACTTCACAGATACGCAGTATTTT.

In its sample, this clonotype was seen a few times. J is TRBJ2-1 and V is TRBV6-5; D possibly corresponds to TRBD1 (6 bases). Germline V CDR1 and CDR2: MNHEY, SVGAGI. V was pared by 4 bases and J by 1 base, with 17 bases between. The CDR3 consists of 17 residues. The CDR3 bases are TGTGCCAGCAGTTCCGGACAGTTCGACCTATCCTACAATGAGCAGTTCTTC. It translates to CASSSGQFDLSYNEQFF.

In this sample, this clonotype turned up many times. The rearrangement uses TRBV9 and TRBJ2-3; 9 bases fit TRBD1. The CDR3 runs to 16 residues. Trimming took 3 bases from V and 2 from J; bases not matched to a gene: 7. Germline V gene sequence: CDR1 SGDLS, CDR2 YYNGEE. The CDR3 loop reads CASSAHDRGITDTQYF. The CDR3 DNA sequence: TGTGCCAGCAGCGCACATGACAGGGGGATCACAGATACGCAGTATTTT.

This clonotype has only one observation. The chain carries TRBV7-8 and TRBJ1-1, with D maybe TRBD1 (5 bases). Trimming stripped 4 bases from V and 7 bases from J, with 13 bases between. Germline V gene sequence: CDR1 SGHVS, CDR2 FQNEAQ. This CDR3 region has 13 residues. The DNA for the CDR3 is TGTGCCAGCAGCTGGAGACGGGGCGTTGAAGCTTTCTTT. Its protein is CASSWRRGVEAFF.